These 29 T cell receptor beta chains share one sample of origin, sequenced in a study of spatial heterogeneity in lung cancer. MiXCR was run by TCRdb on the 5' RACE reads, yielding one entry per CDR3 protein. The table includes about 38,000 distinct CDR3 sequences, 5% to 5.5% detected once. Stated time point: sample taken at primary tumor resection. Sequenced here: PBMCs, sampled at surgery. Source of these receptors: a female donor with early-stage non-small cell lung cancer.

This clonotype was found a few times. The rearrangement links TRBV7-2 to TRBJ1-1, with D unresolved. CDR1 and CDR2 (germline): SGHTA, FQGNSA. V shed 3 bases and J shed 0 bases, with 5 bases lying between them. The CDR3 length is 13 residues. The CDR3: CASSLSLNTEAFF. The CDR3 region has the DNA TGTGCCAGCAGCTTGTCCCTGAACACTGAAGCTTTCTTT.

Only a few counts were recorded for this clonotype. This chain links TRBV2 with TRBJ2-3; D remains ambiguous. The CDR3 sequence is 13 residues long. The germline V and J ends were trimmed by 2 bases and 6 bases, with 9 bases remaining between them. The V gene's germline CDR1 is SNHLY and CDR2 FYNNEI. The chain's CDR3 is CASSEFKMDTQYF. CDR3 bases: TGTGCCAGCAGTGAATTTAAAATGGATACGCAGTATTTT.

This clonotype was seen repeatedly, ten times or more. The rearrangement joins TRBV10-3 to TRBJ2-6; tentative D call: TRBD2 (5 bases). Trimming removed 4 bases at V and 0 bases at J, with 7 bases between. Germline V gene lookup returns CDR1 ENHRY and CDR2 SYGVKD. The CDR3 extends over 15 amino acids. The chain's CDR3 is CAISVEGSGANVLTF. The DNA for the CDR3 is TGTGCCATCAGTGTCGAGGGCTCTGGGGCCAACGTCCTGACTTTC.

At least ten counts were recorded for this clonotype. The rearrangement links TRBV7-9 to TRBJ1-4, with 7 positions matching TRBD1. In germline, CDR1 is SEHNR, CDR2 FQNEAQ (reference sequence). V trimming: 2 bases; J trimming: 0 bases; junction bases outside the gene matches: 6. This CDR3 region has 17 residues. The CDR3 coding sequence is TGTGCCAGCAGCTTACGACAGGGACTCCCAACTAATGAAAAACTGTTTTTT. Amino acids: CASSLRQGLPTNEKLFF.

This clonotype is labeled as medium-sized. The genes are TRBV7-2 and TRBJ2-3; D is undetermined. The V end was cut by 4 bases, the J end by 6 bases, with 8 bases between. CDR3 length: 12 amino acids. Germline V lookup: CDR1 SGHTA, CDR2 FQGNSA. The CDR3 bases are TGTGCCAGCAGCTATCTCTGGGATACGCAGTATTTT. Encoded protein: CASSYLWDTQYF.

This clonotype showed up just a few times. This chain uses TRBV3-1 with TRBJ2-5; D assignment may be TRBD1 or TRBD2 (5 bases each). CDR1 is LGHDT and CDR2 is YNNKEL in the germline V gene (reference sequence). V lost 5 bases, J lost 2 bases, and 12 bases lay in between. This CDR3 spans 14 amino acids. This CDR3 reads CASSFPGAQETQYF. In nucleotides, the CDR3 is TGTGCCAGCAGCTTCCCCGGGGCACAAGAGACCCAGTACTTC.

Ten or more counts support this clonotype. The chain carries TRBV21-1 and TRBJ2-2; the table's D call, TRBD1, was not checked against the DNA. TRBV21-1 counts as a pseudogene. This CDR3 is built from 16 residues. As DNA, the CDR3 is TGTGCCACCCATTCCCCCCCCAGGGCGAACACCGGGGAGCTGTTTTTT. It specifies CATHSPPRANTGELFF.

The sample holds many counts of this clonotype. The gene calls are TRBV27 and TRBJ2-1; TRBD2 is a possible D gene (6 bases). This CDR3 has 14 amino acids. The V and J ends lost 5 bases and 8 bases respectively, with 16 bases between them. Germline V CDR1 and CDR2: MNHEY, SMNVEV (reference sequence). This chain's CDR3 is CASSLMRGGDEQFF. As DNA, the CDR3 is TGTGCCAGCAGTCTTATGCGAGGAGGGGATGAGCAGTTCTTC.

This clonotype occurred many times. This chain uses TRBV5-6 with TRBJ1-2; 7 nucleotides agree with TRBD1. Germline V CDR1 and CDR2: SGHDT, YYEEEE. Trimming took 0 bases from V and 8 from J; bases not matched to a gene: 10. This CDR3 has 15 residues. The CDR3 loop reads CASSLVVSGGRGYTF. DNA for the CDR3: TGTGCCAGCAGCTTGGTGGTCTCAGGGGGTAGAGGCTACACCTTC.

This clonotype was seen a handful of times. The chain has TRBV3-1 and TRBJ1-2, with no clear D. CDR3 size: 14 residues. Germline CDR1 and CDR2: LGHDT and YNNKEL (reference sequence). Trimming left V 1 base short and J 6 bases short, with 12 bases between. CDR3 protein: CASSQVTGAHGYTF. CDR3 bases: TGTGCCAGCAGCCAAGTCACGGGTGCACATGGCTACACCTTC.

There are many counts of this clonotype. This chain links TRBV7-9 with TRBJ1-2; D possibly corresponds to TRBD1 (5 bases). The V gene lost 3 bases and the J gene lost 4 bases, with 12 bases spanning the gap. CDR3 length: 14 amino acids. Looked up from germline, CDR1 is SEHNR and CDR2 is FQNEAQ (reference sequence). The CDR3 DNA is TGTGCCAGCAGCTTGGTAACAGGATCCTATGGCTACACCTTC. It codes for CASSLVTGSYGYTF.

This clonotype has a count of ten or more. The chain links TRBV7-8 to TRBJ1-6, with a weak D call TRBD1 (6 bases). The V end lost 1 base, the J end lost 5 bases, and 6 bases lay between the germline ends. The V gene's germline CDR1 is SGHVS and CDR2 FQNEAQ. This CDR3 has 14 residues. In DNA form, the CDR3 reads TGTGCCAGCAGCTTAGGGACAGATAATTCACCCCTCCACTTT. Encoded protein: CASSLGTDNSPLHF. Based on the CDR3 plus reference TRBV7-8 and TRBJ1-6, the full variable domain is GAGVSQSPRYKVAKRGQDVALRCDPISGHVSLFWYQQALGQGPEFLTYFQNEAQLDKSGLPSDRFFAERPEGSVSTLKIQRTQQEDSAVYLCASSLGTDNSPLHFGNGTRLTVT.

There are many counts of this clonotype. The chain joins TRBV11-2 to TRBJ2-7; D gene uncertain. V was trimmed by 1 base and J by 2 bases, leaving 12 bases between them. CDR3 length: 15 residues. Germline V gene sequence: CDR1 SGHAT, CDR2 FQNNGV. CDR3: CASSLALGDTYEQYF. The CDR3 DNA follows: TGTGCCAGCAGCTTAGCCCTAGGAGACACCTACGAGCAGTACTTC.

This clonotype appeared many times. CDR3 loop: CASSILRDGQETQYF. The CDR3 region has the DNA TGCGCCAGCAGCATTCTCCGGGACGGACAAGAGACCCAGTACTTC. The chain uses TRBV5-1 and TRBJ2-5; D tentatively fits TRBD1 or TRBD2 (5 bases each). This CDR3 is built from 15 residues. Germline lookup yields CDR1 SGHRS and CDR2 YFSETQ. Deletions cut 4 bases from V and 2 bases from J, with 15 bases between. The full variable domain, completed using reference TRBV5-1 and TRBJ2-5, is KAGVTQTPRYLIKTRGQQVTLSCSPISGHRSVSWYQQTPGQGLQFLFEYFSETQRNKGNFPGRFSGRQFSNSRSEMNVSTLELGDSALYLCASSILRDGQETQYFGPGTRLLVL.

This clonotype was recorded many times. As DNA, the CDR3 is TGTGCCAGCAGCCAAGGAGGGGCTGGAAACACCATATATTTT. Protein: CASSQGGAGNTIYF. This chain joins TRBV4-2 and TRBJ1-3; possible D gene TRBD1, 5 bases. This CDR3 has 14 amino acids. From germline, CDR1 is LGHNA and CDR2 YNFKEQ. V was clipped by 1 base and J by 2 bases, with 6 bases between them.

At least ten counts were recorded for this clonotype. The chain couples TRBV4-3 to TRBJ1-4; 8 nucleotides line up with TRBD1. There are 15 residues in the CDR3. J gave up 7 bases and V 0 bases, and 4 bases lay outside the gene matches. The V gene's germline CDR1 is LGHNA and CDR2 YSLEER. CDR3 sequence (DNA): TGCGCCAGCAGCCAAGACAGGGGGCGCGGTGAAAAACTGTTTTTT. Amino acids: CASSQDRGRGEKLFF.

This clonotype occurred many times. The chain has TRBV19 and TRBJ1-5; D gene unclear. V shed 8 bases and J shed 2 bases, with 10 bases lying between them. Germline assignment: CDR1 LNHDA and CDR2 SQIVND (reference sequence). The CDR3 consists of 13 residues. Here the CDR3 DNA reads TGTGCCAGTGCGAAATACGGCAATCAGCCCCAGCATTTT. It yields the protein CASAKYGNQPQHF.

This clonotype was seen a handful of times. In DNA form, the CDR3 reads TGTGCCAGCAAGGGTAGCGGGGGTTACAATGAGCAGTTCTTC. Amino acids: CASKGSGGYNEQFF. This sequence joins TRBV2 and TRBJ2-1; TRBD2 matches 9 bases. CDR1 SNHLY and CDR2 FYNNEI come from the germline V gene. J lost 4 bases, V lost 7 bases, and 5 bases had no gene match. This CDR3 has 14 residues. Drawing the rest from reference TRBV2 and TRBJ2-1, the complete variable domain is EPEVTQTPSHQVTQMGQEVILRCVPISNHLYFYWYRQILGQKVEFLVSFYNNEISEKSEIFDDQFSVERPDGSNFTLKIRSTKLEDSAMYFCASKGSGGYNEQFFGPGTRLTVL.

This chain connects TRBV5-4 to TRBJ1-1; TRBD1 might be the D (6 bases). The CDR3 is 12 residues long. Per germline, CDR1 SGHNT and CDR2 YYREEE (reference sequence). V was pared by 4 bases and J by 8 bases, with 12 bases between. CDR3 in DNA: TGTGCCAGCAGCCCTGGGGGCAGGGAAGCTTTCTTT. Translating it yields CASSPGGREAFF.

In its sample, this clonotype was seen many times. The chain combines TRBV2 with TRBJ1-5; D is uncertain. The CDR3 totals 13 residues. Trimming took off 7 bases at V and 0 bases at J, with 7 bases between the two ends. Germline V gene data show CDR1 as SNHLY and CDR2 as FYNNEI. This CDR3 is CASKGDSNQPQHF. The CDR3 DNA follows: TGTGCCAGCAAGGGAGATAGCAATCAGCCCCAGCATTTT.

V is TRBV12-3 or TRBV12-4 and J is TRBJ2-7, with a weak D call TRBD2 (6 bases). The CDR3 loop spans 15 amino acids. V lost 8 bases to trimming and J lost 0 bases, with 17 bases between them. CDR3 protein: CASASWEDASYEQYF. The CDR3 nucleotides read TGTGCCAGCGCTTCCTGGGAGGACGCCTCCTACGAGCAGTACTTC.

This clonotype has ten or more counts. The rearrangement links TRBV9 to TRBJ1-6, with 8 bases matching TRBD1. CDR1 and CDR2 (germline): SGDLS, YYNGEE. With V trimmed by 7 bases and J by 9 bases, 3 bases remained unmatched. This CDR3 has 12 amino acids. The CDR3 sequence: CASSTGGSPLHF. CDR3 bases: TGTGCCAGCTCTACAGGGGGTTCACCCCTCCACTTT.

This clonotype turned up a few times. This CDR3 reads CASSADREESPLHF. As DNA, the CDR3 is TGTGCCAGCAGCGCGGACAGGGAAGAATCACCCCTCCACTTT. This chain connects TRBV5-4 to TRBJ1-6; TRBD1 matches at 8 bases. CDR1 is SGHNT and CDR2 is YYREEE in the germline V gene (reference sequence). This CDR3 has 14 amino acids. V trimming: 4 bases; J trimming: 10 bases; junction bases outside the gene matches: 7.

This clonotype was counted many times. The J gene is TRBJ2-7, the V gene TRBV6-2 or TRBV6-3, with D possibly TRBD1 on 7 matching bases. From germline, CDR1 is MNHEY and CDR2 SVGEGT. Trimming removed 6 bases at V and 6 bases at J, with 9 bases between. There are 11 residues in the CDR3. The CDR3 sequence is CASSQGGEQYF. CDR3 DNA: TGTGCCAGCAGCCAGGGGGGCGAGCAGTACTTC.

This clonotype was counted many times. The chain's CDR3 is CASSVYYRGTDTQYF. In DNA form, the CDR3 reads TGTGCCAGCAGCGTATATTACAGGGGTACAGATACGCAGTATTTT. This chain joins TRBV9 and TRBJ2-3; 7 bases fit TRBD1. The CDR3 has 15 residues. Germline V gives CDR1 SGDLS, CDR2 YYNGEE. With 1 base clipped from V and 3 bases from J, the junction kept 5 bases outside the gene matches.

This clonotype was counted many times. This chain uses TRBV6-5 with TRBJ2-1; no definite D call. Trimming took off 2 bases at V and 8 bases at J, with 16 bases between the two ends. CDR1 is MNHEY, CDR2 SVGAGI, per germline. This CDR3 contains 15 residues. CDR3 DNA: TGTGCCAGCAGTTACGGGCCGGCACATTTAGATGAGCAGTTCTTC. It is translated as CASSYGPAHLDEQFF.

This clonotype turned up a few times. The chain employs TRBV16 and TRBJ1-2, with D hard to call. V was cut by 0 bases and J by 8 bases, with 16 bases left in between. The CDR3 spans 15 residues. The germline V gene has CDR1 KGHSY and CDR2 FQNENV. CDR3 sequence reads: CASSQSGQSVGGYTF. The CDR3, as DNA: TGTGCCAGCAGCCAATCTGGCCAGTCGGTAGGAGGCTACACCTTC.

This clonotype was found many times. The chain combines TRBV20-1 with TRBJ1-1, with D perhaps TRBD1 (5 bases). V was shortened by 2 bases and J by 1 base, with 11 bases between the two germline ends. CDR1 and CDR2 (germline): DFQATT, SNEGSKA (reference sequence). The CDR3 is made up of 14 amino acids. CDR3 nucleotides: TGCAGTGCTAGACCGGTCGGGGGGAACACTGAAGCTTTCTTT. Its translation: CSARPVGGNTEAFF.

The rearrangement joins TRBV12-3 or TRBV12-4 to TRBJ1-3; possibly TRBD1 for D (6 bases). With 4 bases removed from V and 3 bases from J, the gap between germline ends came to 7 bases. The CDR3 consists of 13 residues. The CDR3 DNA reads TGTGCCAGCAGTTGGGACAATGGAAACACCATATATTTT. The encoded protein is CASSWDNGNTIYF.